This entry describes one T cell receptor beta chain. Antigen specificity is unknown. The data stem from a study of vaccination and CD4 T cells after COVID-19. Treatment indicated: approximately 9-day PBMC culture with coronavirus spike peptide pools or control peptides (ViraFEST assay). TCR sequencing followed the expansion of antigen-specific T cells with peptide pools in ViraFEST. Each well held around 2 million PBMCs in IL-2 (around 9.7 IU/ml) medium with roughly 9.7 ug/ml peptide pools. Cultured CD4+ T cell DNA was sequenced using the Oncomine TCR Beta short-read assay. MiXCR, applied by TCRdb to the PCR reads, yields one record per CDR3 protein. The sample holds about 6,000 distinct CDR3 sequences, roughly three quarters seen once. Trimming cost V 2 bases and J 3 bases, with 17 bases left between them. There are 16 residues in the CDR3. Germline CDR1 reads DFQATT; CDR2 reads SNEGSKA (reference sequence).

V and J are TRBV20-1 and TRBJ2-1; D assignment may be TRBD1 or TRBD2 (5 bases each). The specimen sequenced was CD4+ T cells from blood, cultured in vitro. This TCR was sampled from a human donor who had recovered from COVID-19. The DNA for the CDR3 is TGCAGTGCTAGAACGGACCTGATTGGGGGCTACAATGAGCAGTTCTTC. Translation gives CSARTDLIGGYNEQFF.